This is a list of T cell receptor beta chains from one sample in a study of breast tumors, draining lymph nodes, adjacent tissues. TCRdb processed the multiplex PCR reads anew with MiXCR; each CDR3 protein has one entry. The sample yields about 15,000 distinct CDR3 sequences, about 45% seen once. The sequencing sample was made of tumor-adjacent breast tissue. These receptors were collected from a female donor with breast cancer. Some clones in this sample may be carry-over from other donors' samples. The CDR3 runs from the conserved cysteine through the conserved F or W. Each record gives: D gene, J gene, CDR3 length, clone size, V gene, CDR3 DNA, CDR3 protein. D genes are given only for firm matches. Only some rows state a clone size, as once, few, many or a class for expanded clones.

d_call: NA; j_call: TRBJ2-7; cdr3_length: 16; clone_size: once; v_call: TRBV7-2; cdr3_nt: TGTGCCAGCAGCTTAACGAGGGCCAGGGAACTTTACGAGCAGTACTTC; cdr3_aa: CASSLTRARELYEQYF
d_call: TRBD1; j_call: TRBJ1-1; cdr3_length: 15; clone_size: many; v_call: TRBV24-1; cdr3_nt: TGTGCCACCAGCGGTAGACAGGGAAGCGGCACTGAAGCTTTCTTT; cdr3_aa: CATSGRQGSGTEAFF
d_call: NA; j_call: TRBJ2-2; cdr3_length: 11; clone_size: many; v_call: TRBV6-5; cdr3_nt: TGTGCCAGCAAGAACACCGGGGAGCTGTTTTTT; cdr3_aa: CASKNTGELFF
d_call: NA; j_call: TRBJ2-4; cdr3_length: 10; clone_size: many; v_call: TRBV6-1; cdr3_nt: TGTGCCAGCGAGGAAAACATTCAGTACTTC; cdr3_aa: CASEENIQYF
d_call: NA; j_call: TRBJ2-7; cdr3_length: 12; clone_size: NA; v_call: TRBV7-9; cdr3_nt: TGTGCCAGCAGCTCCGACAGCCTCGAGCAGTACTTC; cdr3_aa: CASSSDSLEQYF
d_call: NA; j_call: TRBJ2-1; cdr3_length: 16; clone_size: NA; v_call: TRBV6-6; cdr3_nt: TGTGCCAGCAGTTACTCACCGCCGGGCACTTACAATGAGCAGTTCTTC; cdr3_aa: CASSYSPPGTYNEQFF
d_call: NA; j_call: TRBJ1-2; cdr3_length: 12; clone_size: medium-sized; v_call: TRBV19; cdr3_nt: TGTGCCAGTAGCAGGGAAGGTGTTGGCTACACCTTC; cdr3_aa: CASSREGVGYTF
d_call: NA; j_call: TRBJ2-3; cdr3_length: 14; clone_size: many; v_call: TRBV19; cdr3_nt: TGTGCCAGTAGTGACGGTTTCCGCACAGATACGCAGTATTTT; cdr3_aa: CASSDGFRTDTQYF
d_call: TRBD1; j_call: TRBJ1-2; cdr3_length: 14; clone_size: NA; v_call: TRBV5-4; cdr3_nt: TGTGCCAGCAGCCCGGGGACAGGTCCAAATGGCTACACCTTC; cdr3_aa: CASSPGTGPNGYTF
d_call: NA; j_call: TRBJ1-2; cdr3_length: 12; clone_size: NA; v_call: TRBV29-1; cdr3_nt: TGCAGCGTTGGGGGGAAGGGCTATGGCTACACCTTC; cdr3_aa: CSVGGKGYGYTF
d_call: NA; j_call: TRBJ1-6; cdr3_length: 14; clone_size: many; v_call: TRBV6-4; cdr3_nt: TGTGCCAGCAGTCACGGGATCGGTCCCTCACCCCTCCACTTT; cdr3_aa: CASSHGIGPSPLHF